This TCR beta chain comes out of a study of identical twins. Overall study findings and caveats: Abundant beta clonotypes from cord blood bore fewer insertions; memory repertoires lacked this pattern. Analyses of zero insertions could be partly confounded by invariant MAIT and iNKT cells. Excess sharing by twins proved weaker in beta out-of-frame sequences.

One entry per CDR3 protein, called by TCRdb with MiXCR from the 5' RACE reads. The sample shows hundreds of thousands of distinct CDR3 sequences, over 8.5% of them seen only once. The V end lost 1 base, the J end lost 1 base, and 8 bases lay between the germline ends. Germline values: CDR1 LGHNA, CDR2 YSLEER. CDR3 size: 15 residues. All donors were healthy Caucasians. In this sample, this clonotype turned up many times. As yet, its antigen is unknown. The sample was also linked to a second study, of yellow fever vaccine responses in identical twins.

The sequenced material came from PBMCs. The chain carries TRBV4-3 and TRBJ2-1; D might be TRBD2 (6 bases). This receptor was obtained from a woman aged 18 to 35 in good health. In nucleotides, the CDR3 is TGCGCCAGCAGCCAAGGTCTAGCGTCCTACAATGAGCAGTTCTTC. It specifies CASSQGLASYNEQFF.